This T cell receptor beta chain was sequenced during a study of cytomegalovirus exposure and HLA in healthy donors. Turning to this clone: Its antigen is not identified.

Study-wide results and caveats: Associated with cytomegalovirus, according to the listing, were 150 to 200 TCR beta chains.

PCR used 60 Vbeta primers and 13 Jbeta primers. Here immunoSEQ multiplex PCR was the method, and the copy in TCRdb shows in-frame clones only, minus some. The sample contains about 120,000 clones, around three quarters of which appear only once. Germline values: CDR1 MNHNS, CDR2 SASEGT. The CDR3 runs 13 residues. V lost 0 bases and J lost 13; bases outside the gene matches: 5. Specimen: PBMCs. This receptor was identified in a female donor in good health and CMV-seronegative. The rearrangement joins TRBV6-1 to TRBJ2-5; 10 bases line up with TRBD2. CDR3 nucleotides: TGTGCCAGCAGTGAAGCGTACCTAGCGGGGGTGTACTTC. This translates into CASSEAYLAGVYF.